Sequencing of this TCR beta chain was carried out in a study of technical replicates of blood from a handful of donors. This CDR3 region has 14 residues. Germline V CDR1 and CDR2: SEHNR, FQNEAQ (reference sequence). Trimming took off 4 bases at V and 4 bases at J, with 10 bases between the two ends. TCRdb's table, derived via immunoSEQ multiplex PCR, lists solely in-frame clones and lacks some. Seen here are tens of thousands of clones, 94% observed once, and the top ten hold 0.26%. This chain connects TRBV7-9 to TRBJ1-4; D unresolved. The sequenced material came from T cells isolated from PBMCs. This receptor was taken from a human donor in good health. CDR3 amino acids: CASSWGGSNEKLFF. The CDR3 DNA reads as TGTGCCAGCAGCTGGGGAGGGAGTAATGAAAAACTGTTTTTT.